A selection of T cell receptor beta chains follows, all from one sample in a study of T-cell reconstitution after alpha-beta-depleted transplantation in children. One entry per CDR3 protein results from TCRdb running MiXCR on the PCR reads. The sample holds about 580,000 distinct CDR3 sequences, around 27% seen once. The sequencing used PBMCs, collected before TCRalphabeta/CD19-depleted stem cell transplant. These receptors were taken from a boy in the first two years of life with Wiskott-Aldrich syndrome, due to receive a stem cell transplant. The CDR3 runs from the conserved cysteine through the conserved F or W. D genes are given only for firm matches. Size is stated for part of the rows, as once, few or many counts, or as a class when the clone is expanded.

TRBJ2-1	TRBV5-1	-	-	CASSLFGGGANEQFF	TGCGCCAGCAGCTTGTTCGGCGGAGGCGCGAATGAGCAGTTCTTC
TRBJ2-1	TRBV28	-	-	CASTISGKNNEQFF	TGTGCCAGTACAATTAGCGGAAAAAACAATGAGCAGTTCTTC
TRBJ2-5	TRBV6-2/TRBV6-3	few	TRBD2	CASRTPLAGVGETQYF	TGTGCCAGCAGAACTCCCTTAGCGGGAGTGGGGGAGACCCAGTACTTC
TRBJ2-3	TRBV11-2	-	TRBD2	CASSLEPTSGTWDTQYF	TGTGCCAGCAGCCTAGAACCGACTAGCGGGACTTGGGATACGCAGTATTTT
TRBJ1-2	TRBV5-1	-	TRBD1	CASSSAQAGTVYGYTF	TGCGCCAGCAGCTCGGCCCAGGCCGGGACAGTATATGGCTACACCTTC
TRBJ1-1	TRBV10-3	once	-	CAISNTGFTEAFF	TGTGCCATCAGCAATACAGGGTTTACTGAAGCTTTCTTT
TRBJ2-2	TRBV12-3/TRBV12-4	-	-	CASNYLASTGELFF	TGTGCCAGCAATTATCTAGCGAGCACCGGGGAGCTGTTTTTT
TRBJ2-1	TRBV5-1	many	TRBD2	CASSPGLADNEQFF	TGCGCCAGCAGCCCCGGACTAGCGGACAATGAGCAGTTCTTC
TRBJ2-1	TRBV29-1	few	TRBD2	CSVTGTTHSYNEQFF	TGCAGCGTGACCGGGACTACACACTCCTACAATGAGCAGTTCTTC
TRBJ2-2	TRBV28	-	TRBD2	CASSLTSGNPGELFF	TGTGCCAGCAGTTTAACTAGCGGTAACCCCGGGGAGCTGTTTTTT